Included here is one T cell receptor (beta chain) sequence, with context. The run of the v3.0 immunoSEQ assay was at survey level. The method was immunoSEQ multiplex PCR; TCRdb's version includes in-frame clones alone and lacks a portion of them. The sample consists of about 33,000 clones, approximately 96% of them appearing once. The sample is drawn from a study of long-term antiretroviral therapy in people with HIV. This receptor was taken from a man aged 30 to 45 with HIV. Specimen: unsorted PBMCs, collected 6.5 to 6.6 years after starting antiretroviral therapy.

The CDR3 DNA is TGTGCCTGGATCGGGGTACGGGATACGCAGTATTTT. Amino acids: CAWIGVRDTQYF. This rearrangement joins TRBV30 to TRBJ2-3, with a possible D match to TRBD2 (5 bases). The CDR3 spans 12 residues. V was trimmed by 4 bases and J by 6 bases, leaving 11 bases between them. Per germline, CDR1 GTSNPN and CDR2 SVGIG (reference sequence).